The clone carrying this T cell receptor (beta chain) was seen a single time. The CDR3 consists of 15 residues. The V gene's germline CDR1 is KGHSH and CDR2 LQKENI. The V gene lost 3 bases and the J gene lost 1 base, with 10 bases spanning the gap. This sample is part of a study of blood T cell repertoires in COVID-19. About the research overall: The origin of the acute and convalescent COVID-19 samples was the United States, Italy and Spain.

Produced via immunoSEQ multiplex PCR; TCRdb's table is partial and in-frame only. The repertoire has under 200,000 clones, around 90% of them found once; the top ten carry roughly 5.6%. Sequenced input: peripheral blood. V gene TRBV18 combines with J gene TRBJ1-3, with D tentatively TRBD1 (6 bases). This TCR was recovered from a middle-aged man with active or convalescent COVID-19. CDR3 nucleotide sequence: TGTGCCAGCTCACCCCCAACAGGGTCTGGAAACACCATATATTTT. Amino acid sequence: CASSPPTGSGNTIYF.